This T cell receptor beta chain was recorded in a study of cytomegalovirus exposure and HLA in healthy donors. From germline, CDR1 is PRHDT and CDR2 FYEKMQ (reference sequence). The CDR3 covers 16 residues. Trimming cost V 0 bases and J 4 bases, with 15 bases left between them. Amplification used 60 Vbeta primers and 13 Jbeta primers. Profiled with immunoSEQ multiplex PCR; TCRdb holds only in-frame clones, not every one. In the table there are about 64,000 clones, around four fifths of which are singletons. The sequence derives from a male donor in good health and CMV-seropositive. Sequenced input: PBMCs. This chain uses TRBV13 with TRBJ1-2; possible D gene TRBD1, 6 bases. CDR3 coding DNA: TGTGCCAGCAGCTTAGGAGGCGGGGGGCAGGGCTATGGCTACACCTTC. Amino acids: CASSLGGGGQGYGYTF.